This T cell receptor (beta chain) was profiled in a study of identifying expanded T cells in peripheral blood. Study-wide findings and caveats: Two-week clone count variance significantly increased as total template count grew. Differentially abundant clones: roughly 1.2 between replicates, about 15 at approximately 13 days, 19 to 20 at four.

During the collection period, no donor immune events like infections were recorded. TCRdb's copy holds only in-frame clones and misses some; the assay was immunoSEQ multiplex PCR. The table lists 70,000 to 100,000 clones, around nine tenths of them singletons. Germline-derived CDR1 and CDR2 are LGHNA and YSLEER. V shed 0 bases and J 3 bases; nucleotides not matched to a gene: 6. CDR3 length equals 16 residues. Points on this clone: Its antigen is not known.

Input material: blood. This receptor was taken from a person aged 18-69 years in good health. The chain uses TRBV4-3 and TRBJ2-7, with 9 bases lining up with TRBD1. The DNA for the CDR3 is TGCGCCAGCAGCCAAGATAAGTGGGACAGGGACTACGAGCAGTACTTC. It encodes CASSQDKWDRDYEQYF.